A single sample is the source of the 14 T cell receptor beta chains below, sequenced in a study of T cell changes during pregnancy in multiple sclerosis. Method: immunoSEQ multiplex PCR; TCRdb's copy keeps in-frame clones and lacks some. This sample has 60,000 to 70,000 clones, with about nine tenths found just once. Specimen: peripheral blood, collected in the third trimester of pregnancy. The source is a female donor in good health, enrolled as a control in a pregnancy study.

This clone has only one observation. The CDR3 reads CASSQDERLAGGLTYEQYF. The CDR3 DNA sequence: TGCGCCAGCAGCCAAGATGAACGACTAGCGGGAGGGCTTACCTACGAGCAGTACTTC. The rearrangement uses TRBV4-1 and TRBJ2-7, with 14 bases lining up with TRBD2. CDR3 size: 19 residues. V was pared by 0 bases and J by 2 bases, with 9 bases of the junction left unmatched. Germline CDR1 MGHRA, CDR2 YSYEKL.

The V gene is TRBV28, the J gene TRBJ2-1, with 12 bases identical to TRBD2. The trim removed 4 bases at V and 8 bases at J, leaving 6 bases unmatched. Germline V gene lookup returns CDR1 MDHEN and CDR2 SYDVKM. CDR3 length: 15 residues. CDR3 bases: TGTGCCAGCAGTTCCCGACTAGCGGGAGTGTATGAGCAGTTCTTC. Translation: CASSSRLAGVYEQFF.

The chain has TRBV5-1 and TRBJ2-2; D not resolved. V lost 0 bases and J 9 bases, leaving 6 bases between the germline ends. Germline CDR1 is SGHRS and CDR2 is YFSETQ. The CDR3 contains 12 residues. CDR3 protein: CASSLVGRELFF. The CDR3 DNA is TGCGCCAGCAGCTTGGTGGGCCGGGAGCTGTTTTTT.

The rearrangement uses TRBV10-1 and TRBJ2-1; 9 bases agree with TRBD1. The CDR3 length is 14 residues. Unmatched junction bases numbered 5, after V lost 6 bases and J lost 5 bases. Looked up from germline, CDR1 is WNHNN and CDR2 is SYGVQD (reference sequence). CDR3 loop: CASSRDRANNEQFF. CDR3 sequence (DNA): TGCGCCAGCAGCCGGGACAGGGCTAACAATGAGCAGTTCTTC.

This clone was recorded only once. V and J are TRBV30 and TRBJ2-7; 7 nucleotides line up with TRBD2. Germline CDR1 is GTSNPN and CDR2 is SVGIG (reference sequence). This CDR3 region has 14 residues. The trim removed 4 bases at V and 2 bases at J, leaving 8 bases unmatched. CDR3 DNA: TGTGCCTGGAAGGCCTCGCTAGCGGCCTACGAGCAGTACTTC. It yields the protein CAWKASLAAYEQYF.

The genes are TRBV19 and TRBJ2-5, with a weak D call TRBD2 (6 bases). Germline V gene data show CDR1 as LNHDA and CDR2 as SQIVND (reference sequence). V was shortened by 8 bases and J by 4 bases, with 14 bases between the two germline ends. This CDR3 spans 13 amino acids. DNA of the CDR3: TGTGCCAGTGCGGGGCAGAGGGGAGAGACCCAGTACTTC. It is translated as CASAGQRGETQYF.

The rearrangement joins TRBV4-1 to TRBJ2-7; 8 bases agree with TRBD2. This CDR3 contains 15 residues. Per the germline V gene, CDR1 is MGHRA and CDR2 is YSYEKL. V lost 1 base to trimming and J lost 2 bases; unmatched junction nucleotides: 4. The CDR3 region is CASSQVGGVTYEQYF. The CDR3 coding sequence is TGCGCCAGCAGCCAAGTCGGGGGGGTTACCTACGAGCAGTACTTC.

The gene calls are TRBV6-1 and TRBJ2-1, with 13 bases fitting TRBD2. CDR1 and CDR2 from the germline V gene are MNHNS and SASEGT. V lost 4 bases and J lost 7; bases outside the gene matches: 7. The CDR3 runs 16 residues. CDR3 bases: TGTGCCAGCAGTGCAAGGACTAGCGGGAGCGTAAATGAGCAGTTCTTC. Its protein product is CASSARTSGSVNEQFF.

The J gene is TRBJ2-7, the V gene TRBV25-1; tentatively, D is TRBD2 (5 bases). Germline CDR1 is MGHDK and CDR2 is SYGVNS. Trimming removed 11 bases at V and 3 bases at J, with 20 bases between. The CDR3 is 14 amino acids. The CDR3 region has the DNA TGTGCCTGCGCCGGAGCGGTATACCACTACGAGCAGTACTTC. Protein product: CACAGAVYHYEQYF.

V is TRBV6-5 and J is TRBJ2-7; TRBD1 matches 7 bases. V gave up 4 bases and J gave up 1 base; unmatched junction bases: 7. This CDR3 region has 15 residues. Germline V gene lookup returns CDR1 MNHEY and CDR2 SVGAGI. The chain's CDR3 is CASSSLGQVSYEQYF. The CDR3 DNA reads as TGTGCCAGCAGTTCCCTCGGACAGGTGTCCTACGAGCAGTACTTC.

The CDR3 DNA reads as TGTGCCAGTAGTACAGGGGGCTCGGCGCAGTTCTTC. This sequence encodes CASSTGGSAQFF. J is TRBJ2-1 and V is TRBV19; 8 bases align to TRBD1. With 4 bases clipped from V and 12 bases from J, the junction kept 5 bases outside the gene matches. Germline CDR1 and CDR2: LNHDA and SQIVND (reference sequence). This CDR3 comprises 12 residues. Full variable domain (missing parts from reference TRBV19 and TRBJ2-1): DGGITQSPKYLFRKEGQNVTLSCEQNLNHDAMYWYRQDPGQGLRLIYYSQIVNDFQKGDIAEGYSVSREKKESFPLTVTSAQKNPTAFYLCASSTGGSAQFFGPGTRLTVL.

The chain links TRBV19 to TRBJ2-7; 12 nucleotides match TRBD2. V dropped 5 bases and J dropped 2; count of bases not matched to a gene: 10. Germline CDR1 is LNHDA and CDR2 is SQIVND (reference sequence). The CDR3 has 17 residues. Here the CDR3 reads CASSQRLAGDVAYEQYF. DNA of the CDR3: TGTGCCAGTAGTCAAAGACTAGCGGGGGACGTCGCCTACGAGCAGTACTTC.

This chain joins TRBV6-6 and TRBJ1-5; 9 positions match TRBD1. The CDR3 is made up of 16 amino acids. Germline assignment: CDR1 MNHNY and CDR2 SVGAGI (reference sequence). After removal of 2 bases from V and 0 bases from J, the junction contained 2 bases not matched to a gene. CDR3 sequence: CASSYGTGYSNQPQHF. In DNA, the CDR3 is TGTGCCAGCAGTTACGGGACAGGGTATAGCAATCAGCCCCAGCATTTT.

V and J are TRBV5-4 and TRBJ1-2; 9 nucleotides match TRBD1. After removal of 5 bases from V and 4 bases from J, the junction contained 3 bases not matched to a gene. CDR3 length: 13 amino acids. Germline assignment: CDR1 SGHNT and CDR2 YYREEE (reference sequence). CDR3 bases: TGTGCCAGCAGTTGGGGACAGGGCTATGGCTACACCTTC. Its protein product is CASSWGQGYGYTF.